One TCR beta chain is described in this entry. Antigen: not known. The repertoire was sequenced with immunoSEQ multiplex PCR; TCRdb's copy has only in-frame clones and lacks some. There are roughly 38,000 clones in the sample; 82% occur only once, and less than 2% lies in the top ten. The data originate from a study of OX40 agonist ivuxolimab in advanced cancers. Points from the study as a whole: At 0.1 to 3.0 mg/kg, clonal expansion of CD4+ and CD8+ blood T cells had occurred by week 6.

J was trimmed by 3 bases and V by 2 bases; bases with no gene match: 12. This CDR3 is built from 18 residues. Germline V lookup: CDR1 MGHRA, CDR2 YSYEKL. The sequence came from an adult with an advanced solid tumor such as melanoma, head and neck, liver or kidney cancer. V usage is TRBV4-1 and J usage is TRBJ2-3; TRBD1 aligns across 9 bases. The sample consisted of CD4+ or CD8+ T cells sorted from blood, taken in a trial of the OX40 agonist ivuxolimab. This CDR3 reads CASSQIQKQGAVTDTQYF. The CDR3 DNA is TGCGCCAGCAGCCAAATCCAAAAACAGGGGGCTGTTACAGATACGCAGTATTTT.